The source of this TCR beta chain is a study of OX40 agonist ivuxolimab in advanced cancers. Study-level information: Patients with hepatocellular carcinoma, melanoma, renal cell or head and neck cancer made up the dose-escalation patients. Therapy given before enrollment (anti-PD-1, anti-PD-L1 or anti-CTLA-4) was allowed, and approximately 40% had some. Study conclusions and caveats: Researchers did not establish what antigens the expanded peripheral T cells target.

About this clone: The antigen is not known.

CDR3 size: 14 residues. Trimming shortened V by 6 bases and J by 2 bases, and 14 bases separated the two germline ends. Germline-derived CDR1 and CDR2 are MNHEY and SVGAGI. Method: immunoSEQ multiplex PCR; TCRdb's copy keeps in-frame clones and lacks some. The table lists roughly 70,000 clones, approximately 86% of them singletons. J is TRBJ2-7 and V is TRBV6-5, with D possibly matching TRBD1 (5 bases). The sequences come from CD4+ or CD8+ T cells sorted from blood, collected in a trial of the OX40 agonist ivuxolimab. This clonotype was obtained from an adult with an advanced solid tumor such as melanoma, head and neck, liver or kidney cancer. This CDR3 reads CASRAATVTYEQYF. The DNA for the CDR3 is TGTGCCAGCAGGGCGGCGACAGTCACCTACGAGCAGTACTTC.